The clone carrying this T cell receptor (beta chain) has a handful of counts. Its cognate antigen is unknown. The study ran its PCR with 60 Vbeta and 13 Jbeta primers. The data were produced by immunoSEQ multiplex PCR, yet TCRdb's version contains in-frame clones alone and is incomplete. The repertoire has 200,000 to 300,000 clones, roughly 78% of them found once; the top ten carry about 0.5%. These data are taken from a study of cytomegalovirus exposure and HLA in healthy donors. Overall study results and limits: Only CMV serostatus was available as immune exposure information. Researchers reported in a later analysis that a missense DCLRE1C variant was tied to TCR beta V- and J-gene trimming.

Donors consisted of healthy bone marrow donors. V gave up 3 bases and J gave up 2 bases, with 9 bases separating them. The CDR3 sequence is 13 residues long. CDR1 SGHDT and CDR2 YYEEEE come from the germline V gene. The gene calls are TRBV5-6 and TRBJ2-7; weak D call: TRBD1 (5 bases). The sequencing input was PBMCs. The clonotype originates from a boy younger than 18 in good health and CMV-seronegative. CDR3 DNA: TGTGCCAGCAGCTCAGACAGTCCCTACGAGCAGTACTTC. Protein sequence: CASSSDSPYEQYF.